This TCR beta chain was sequenced during a study of cytomegalovirus exposure and HLA in healthy donors. The wider study: Early released data comprised about 90 million unique TCRs from HLA-typed donors. Study observations and caveats: Some TCR beta chains (about 170 of them) were listed as cytomegalovirus-associated. Within the data, a cluster of highly shared sequence variants was likely a sequencing artifact. Later on, an analysis showed TCR association rates differing by HLA locus, with DRB1 the most and HLA-C the fewest.

The CDR3 has 14 amino acids. Looked up from germline, CDR1 is LNHDA and CDR2 is SQIVND (reference sequence). V shed 5 bases and J shed 1 base, with 11 bases lying between them. The PCR used 60 Vbeta and 13 Jbeta primers. Produced via immunoSEQ multiplex PCR; TCRdb's table is partial and in-frame only. Among roughly 60,000 clones listed, around 78% were seen once. About this clone: The antigen is not known.

The specimen sequenced was PBMCs. The chain links TRBV19 to TRBJ1-2, with D possibly TRBD1 on 5 matching bases. The receptor was isolated from a female donor in good health and CMV-seronegative. The CDR3 region is CASSPDTDNYGYTF. DNA for the CDR3: TGTGCCAGTAGTCCGGACACCGATAACTATGGCTACACCTTC. Based on the CDR3 plus reference TRBV19 and TRBJ1-2, the full variable domain is DGGITQSPKYLFRKEGQNVTLSCEQNLNHDAMYWYRQDPGQGLRLIYYSQIVNDFQKGDIAEGYSVSREKKESFPLTVTSAQKNPTAFYLCASSPDTDNYGYTFGSGTRLTVV.